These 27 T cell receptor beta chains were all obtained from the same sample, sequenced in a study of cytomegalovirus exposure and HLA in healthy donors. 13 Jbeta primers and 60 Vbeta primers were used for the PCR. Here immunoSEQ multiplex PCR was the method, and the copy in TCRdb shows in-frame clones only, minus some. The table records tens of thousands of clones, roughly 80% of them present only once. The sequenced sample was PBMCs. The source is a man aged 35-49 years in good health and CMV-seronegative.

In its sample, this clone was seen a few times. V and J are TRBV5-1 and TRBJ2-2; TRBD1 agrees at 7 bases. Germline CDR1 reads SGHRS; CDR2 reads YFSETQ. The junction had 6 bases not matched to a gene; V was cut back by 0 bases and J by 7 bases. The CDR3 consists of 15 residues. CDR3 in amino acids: CASSLERGLIGELFF. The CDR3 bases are TGCGCCAGCAGCTTGGAAAGGGGGCTTATCGGGGAGCTGTTTTTT.

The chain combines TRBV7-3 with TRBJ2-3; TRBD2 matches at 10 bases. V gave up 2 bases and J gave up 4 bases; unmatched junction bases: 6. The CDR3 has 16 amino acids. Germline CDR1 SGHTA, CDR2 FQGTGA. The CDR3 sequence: CASSLGAGGPADTQYF. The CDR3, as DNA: TGTGCCAGCAGCTTAGGAGCGGGAGGGCCCGCAGATACGCAGTATTTT.

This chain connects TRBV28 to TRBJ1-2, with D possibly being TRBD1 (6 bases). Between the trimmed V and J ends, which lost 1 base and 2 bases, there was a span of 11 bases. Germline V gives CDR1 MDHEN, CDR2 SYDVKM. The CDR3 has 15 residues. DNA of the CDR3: TGTGCCAGCAGTTTATCTAGGCAGGGGAACTATGGCTACACCTTC. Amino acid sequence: CASSLSRQGNYGYTF.

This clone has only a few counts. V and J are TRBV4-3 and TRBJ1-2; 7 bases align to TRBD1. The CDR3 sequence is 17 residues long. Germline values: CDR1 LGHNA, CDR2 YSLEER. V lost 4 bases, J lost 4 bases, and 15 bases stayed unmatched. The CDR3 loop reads CASSLFHDRDRAYGYTF. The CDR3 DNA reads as TGCGCCAGCAGCCTTTTCCATGATCGCGACAGGGCCTATGGCTACACCTTC.

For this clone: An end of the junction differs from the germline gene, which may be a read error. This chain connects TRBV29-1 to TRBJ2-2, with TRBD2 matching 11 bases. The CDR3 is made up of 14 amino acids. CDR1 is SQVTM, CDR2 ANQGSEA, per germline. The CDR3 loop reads CSALAGGNTGVLFF. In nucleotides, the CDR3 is TGCAGCGCGTTAGCGGGAGGGAACACCGGGGTGCTGTTTTTT.

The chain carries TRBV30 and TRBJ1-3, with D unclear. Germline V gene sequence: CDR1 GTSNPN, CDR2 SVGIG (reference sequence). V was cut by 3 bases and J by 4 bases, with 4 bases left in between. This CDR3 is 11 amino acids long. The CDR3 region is CAWRIGNTIYF. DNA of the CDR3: TGTGCCTGGAGAATAGGAAACACCATATATTTT. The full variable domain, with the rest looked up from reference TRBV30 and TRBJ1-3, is SQTIHQWPATLVQPVGSPLSLECTVEGTSNPNLYWYRQAAGRGLQLLFYSVGIGQISSEVPQNLSASRPQDRQFILSSKKLLLSDSGFYLCAWRIGNTIYFGEGSWLTVV.

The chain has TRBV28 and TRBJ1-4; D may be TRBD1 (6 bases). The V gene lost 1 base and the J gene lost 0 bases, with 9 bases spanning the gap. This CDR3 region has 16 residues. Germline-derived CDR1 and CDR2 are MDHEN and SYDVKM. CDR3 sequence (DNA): TGTGCCAGCAGTTTATATGAGGGGGCAACTAATGAAAAACTGTTTTTT. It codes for CASSLYEGATNEKLFF.

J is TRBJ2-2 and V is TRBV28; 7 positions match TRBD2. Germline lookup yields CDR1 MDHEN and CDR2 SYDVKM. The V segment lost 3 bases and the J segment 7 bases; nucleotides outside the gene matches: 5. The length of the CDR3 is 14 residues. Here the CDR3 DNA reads TGTGCCAGCAGTTTGGGGGGGGAAGGCGGGGAGCTGTTTTTT. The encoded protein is CASSLGGEGGELFF.

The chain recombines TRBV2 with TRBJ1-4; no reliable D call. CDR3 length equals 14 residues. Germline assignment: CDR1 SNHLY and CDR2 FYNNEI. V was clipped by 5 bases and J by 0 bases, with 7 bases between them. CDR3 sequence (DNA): TGTGCCAGCAGTTCTCTCGCAACTAATGAAAAACTGTTTTTT. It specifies CASSSLATNEKLFF.

DNA for the CDR3: TGTGCCAGCAGTACCCCTCGGACAGGGCAAGAGACCCAGTACTTC. Translating gives CASSTPRTGQETQYF. V usage is TRBV28 and J usage is TRBJ2-5; the match to TRBD1 covers 8 bases. J lost 2 bases, V lost 5 bases, and 7 bases had no gene match. The CDR3 consists of 15 residues. The germline V gene has CDR1 MDHEN and CDR2 SYDVKM.

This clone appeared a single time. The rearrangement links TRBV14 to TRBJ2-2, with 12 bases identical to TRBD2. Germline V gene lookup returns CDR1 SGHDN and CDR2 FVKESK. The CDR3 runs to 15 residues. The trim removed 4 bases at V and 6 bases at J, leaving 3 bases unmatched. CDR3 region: CASSPRLAGAGELFF. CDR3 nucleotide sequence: TGTGCCAGCAGCCCCCGACTAGCGGGAGCCGGGGAGCTGTTTTTT.

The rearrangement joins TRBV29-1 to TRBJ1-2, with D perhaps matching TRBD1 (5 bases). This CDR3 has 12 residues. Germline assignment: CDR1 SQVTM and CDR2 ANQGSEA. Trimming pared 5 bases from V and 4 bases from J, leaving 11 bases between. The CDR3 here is CSVRQTSYGYTF. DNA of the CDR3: TGCAGCGTTCGACAGACGAGCTATGGCTACACCTTC. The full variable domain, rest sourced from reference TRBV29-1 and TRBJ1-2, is SAVISQKPSRDICQRGTSLTIQCQVDSQVTMMFWYRQQPGQSLTLIATANQGSEATYESGFVIDKFPISRPNLTFSTLTVSNMSPEDSSIYLCSVRQTSYGYTFGSGTRLTVV.

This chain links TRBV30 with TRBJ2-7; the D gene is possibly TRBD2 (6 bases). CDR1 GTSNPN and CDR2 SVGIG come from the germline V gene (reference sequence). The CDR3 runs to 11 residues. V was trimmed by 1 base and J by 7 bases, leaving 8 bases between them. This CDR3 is CAWSAGREQYF. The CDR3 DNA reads TGTGCCTGGAGTGCGGGGAGGGAGCAGTACTTC.

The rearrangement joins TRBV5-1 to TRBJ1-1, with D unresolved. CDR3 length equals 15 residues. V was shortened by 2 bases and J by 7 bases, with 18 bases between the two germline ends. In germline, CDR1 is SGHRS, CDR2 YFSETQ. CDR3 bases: TGCGCCAGCAGCTTCGACCGGGGAACGAATAATGAAGCTTTCTTT. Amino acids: CASSFDRGTNNEAFF.

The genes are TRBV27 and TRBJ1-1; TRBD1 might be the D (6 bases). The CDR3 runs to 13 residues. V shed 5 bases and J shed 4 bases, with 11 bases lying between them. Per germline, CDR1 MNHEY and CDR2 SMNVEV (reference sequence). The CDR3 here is CASSPQGSTEAFF. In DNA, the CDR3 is TGTGCCAGCAGTCCTCAGGGGAGCACTGAAGCTTTCTTT.

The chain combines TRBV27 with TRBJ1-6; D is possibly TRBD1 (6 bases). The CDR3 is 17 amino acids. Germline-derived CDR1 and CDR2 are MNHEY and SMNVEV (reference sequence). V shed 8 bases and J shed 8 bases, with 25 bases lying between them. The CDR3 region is CASSPTGGGGGHSPLHF. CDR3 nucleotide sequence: TGTGCCAGCTCACCGACCGGGGGAGGGGGGGGGCATTCACCCCTCCACTTT.

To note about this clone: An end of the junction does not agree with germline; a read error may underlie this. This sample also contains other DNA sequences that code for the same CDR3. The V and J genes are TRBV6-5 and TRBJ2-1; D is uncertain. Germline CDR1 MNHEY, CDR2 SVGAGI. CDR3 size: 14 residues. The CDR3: CASSFISEDNEQFF. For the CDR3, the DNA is TGCGCCAGCAGTTTCATATCAGAAGACAATGAGCAGTTCTTC.

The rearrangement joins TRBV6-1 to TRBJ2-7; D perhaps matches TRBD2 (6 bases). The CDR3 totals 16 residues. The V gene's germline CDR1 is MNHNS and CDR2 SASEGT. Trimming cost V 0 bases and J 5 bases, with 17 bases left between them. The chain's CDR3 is CASSEARGALVHEQYF. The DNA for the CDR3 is TGTGCCAGCAGTGAAGCCCGCGGGGCACTGGTACACGAGCAGTACTTC.

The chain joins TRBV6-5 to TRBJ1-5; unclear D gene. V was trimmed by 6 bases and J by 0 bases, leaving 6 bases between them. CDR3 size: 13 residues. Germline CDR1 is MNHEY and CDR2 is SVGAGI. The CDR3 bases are TGTGCCAGCAGGTTATATAGCAATCAGCCCCAGCATTTT. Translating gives CASRLYSNQPQHF.

The CDR3 spells CASSFVRERGFNYGYTF. Written as DNA, the CDR3 is TGTGCCAGCAGCTTCGTAAGGGAGAGGGGGTTTAACTATGGCTACACCTTC. V usage is TRBV7-9 and J usage is TRBJ1-2, with D possibly TRBD1 on 6 matching bases. V was trimmed by 3 bases and J by 1 base, leaving 18 bases between them. Germline V CDR1 and CDR2: SEHNR, FQNEAQ (reference sequence). The CDR3 loop spans 17 amino acids.

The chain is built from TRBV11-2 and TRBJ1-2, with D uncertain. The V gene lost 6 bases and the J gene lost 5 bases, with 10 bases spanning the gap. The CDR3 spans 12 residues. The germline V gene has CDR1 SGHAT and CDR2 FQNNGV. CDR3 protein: CASSQTAYGYTF. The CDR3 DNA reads TGTGCCAGCAGTCAAACAGCTTATGGCTACACCTTC.

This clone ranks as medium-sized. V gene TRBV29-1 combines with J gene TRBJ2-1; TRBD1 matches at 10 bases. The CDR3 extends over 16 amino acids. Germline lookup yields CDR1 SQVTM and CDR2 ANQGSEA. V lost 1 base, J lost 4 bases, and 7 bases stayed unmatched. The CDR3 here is CSVEGRGTGVYNEQFF. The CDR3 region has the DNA TGCAGCGTTGAAGGAAGGGGGACAGGGGTGTACAATGAGCAGTTCTTC.

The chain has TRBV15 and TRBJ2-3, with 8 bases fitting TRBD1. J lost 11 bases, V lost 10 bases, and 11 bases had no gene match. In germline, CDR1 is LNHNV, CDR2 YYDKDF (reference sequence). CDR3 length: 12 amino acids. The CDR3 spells CANWTGLLLQYF. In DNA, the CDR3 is TGTGCCAACTGGACAGGGCTTCTCTTGCAGTATTTT.

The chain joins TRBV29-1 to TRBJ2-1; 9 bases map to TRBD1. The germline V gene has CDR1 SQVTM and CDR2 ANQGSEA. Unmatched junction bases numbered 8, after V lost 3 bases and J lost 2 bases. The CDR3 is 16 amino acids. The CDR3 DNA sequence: TGCAGCGTTGATGGCCTGGACAGGGGCCCCTACAATGAGCAGTTCTTC. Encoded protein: CSVDGLDRGPYNEQFF.

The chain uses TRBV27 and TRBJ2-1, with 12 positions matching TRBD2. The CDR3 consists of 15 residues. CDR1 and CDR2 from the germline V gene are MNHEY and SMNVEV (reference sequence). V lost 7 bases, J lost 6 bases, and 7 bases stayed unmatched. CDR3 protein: CASIVSSGRANEQFF. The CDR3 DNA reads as TGTGCCAGCATAGTATCTAGCGGGAGGGCCAATGAGCAGTTCTTC.

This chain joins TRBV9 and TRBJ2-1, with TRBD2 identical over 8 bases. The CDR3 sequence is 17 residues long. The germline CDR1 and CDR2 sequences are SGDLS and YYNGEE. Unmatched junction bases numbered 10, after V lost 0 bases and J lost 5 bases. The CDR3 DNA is TGTGCCAGCAGCGTAGACCCCCTAGCGGGCTACAACAATGAGCAGTTCTTC. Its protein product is CASSVDPLAGYNNEQFF.

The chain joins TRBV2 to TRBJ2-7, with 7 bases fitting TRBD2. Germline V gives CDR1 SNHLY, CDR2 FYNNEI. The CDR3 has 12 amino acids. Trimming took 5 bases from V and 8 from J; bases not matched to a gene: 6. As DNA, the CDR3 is TGTGCCAGCAGTCTTGACAGCGGGAAGCAGTACTTC. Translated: CASSLDSGKQYF. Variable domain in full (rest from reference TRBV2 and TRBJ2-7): EPEVTQTPSHQVTQMGQEVILRCVPISNHLYFYWYRQILGQKVEFLVSFYNNEISEKSEIFDDQFSVERPDGSNFTLKIRSTKLEDSAMYFCASSLDSGKQYFGPGTRLTVT.